A selection of T cell receptor beta chains follows, all from one sample in a study of blood T cell repertoires in COVID-19. TCRdb's table, derived via immunoSEQ multiplex PCR, lists solely in-frame clones and lacks some. The sample includes 200,000 to 300,000 clones, 80% to 90% seen only once; the top ten take about 4.8%. The specimen was peripheral blood. Receptors originate from a woman aged 70-85 years with acute or convalescent COVID-19. The CDR3 runs from the conserved cysteine through the conserved F or W. D genes are given only for firm matches. The size of a clone is reported for some rows only, either as once, few or many, or as a class for expanded clones.

size	D	V	J	DNA	CDR3
-	-	TRBV5-6	TRBJ1-3	TGTGCCAGCAGCTTGGGGGACTCCGTCACCATATATTTT	CASSLGDSVTIYF
-	TRBD2	TRBV3-1/TRBV3-2	TRBJ2-3	TGTGCCAGCAGCCAAGTATCGGGGGGGCTGGCAGATACGCAGTATTTT	CASSQVSGGLADTQYF
-	TRBD1	TRBV11-2	TRBJ2-1	TGTGCCAGCAGCTTAGGACAGGGGAACAATGAGCAGTTCTTC	CASSLGQGNNEQFF
-	TRBD1	TRBV5-6	TRBJ1-4	TGTGCCAGCAGCTTGGTCCCTGGGACAGGGGGAGGACTGTTTTTT	CASSLVPGTGGGLFF
-	-	TRBV7-9	TRBJ2-5	TGTGCCAGCAGCCTTCAGGGCGAGGCCCAGTACTTC	CASSLQGEAQYF
-	-	TRBV27	TRBJ2-7	TGTGCCAGCAGTTTAAGAAGACAGGAAAAAACCTACGAGCAGTACTTC	CASSLRRQEKTYEQYF
-	-	TRBV9	TRBJ1-6	TGTGCCAGCAGCGTAGTAGCAAGGGGTGATTCACCCCTCCACTTT	CASSVVARGDSPLHF
few	-	TRBV7-8	TRBJ1-2	TGTGCCAGCAGCTTAGAGTTCACAGCGTCGCGGGGTGGCTACACCTTC	CASSLEFTASRGGYTF
-	-	TRBV7-2	TRBJ1-3	TGTGCCAGCAGCTTAGCGGCGGCGGGGGGAAACACCATATATTTT	CASSLAAAGGNTIYF
-	-	TRBV28	TRBJ1-5	TGTGCCAGCAGTTTGGAAACGCCCCAAGTGCAGGGAGGGCGTCAGCCCCAGCATTTT	CASSLETPQVQGGRQPQHF
few	TRBD1	TRBV19	TRBJ1-5	TGTGCCAGTAGCATACAGGGGTTAGGGCAGCCCCAGCATTTT	CASSIQGLGQPQHF
-	TRBD1	TRBV28	TRBJ1-4	TGTGCCAGCAGTCAGATACAGGACAGGAATGAAAAACTGTTTTTT	CASSQIQDRNEKLFF
-	-	TRBV30	TRBJ1-5	TGTGCCTGGAGTGTATTGAATGGAGCCCCCAATCAGCCCCAGCATTTT	CAWSVLNGAPNQPQHF
-	-	TRBV7-6	TRBJ2-2	TGTGCCAGCAGCAGACAGCAGTTCGGGGAGCTGTTTTTT	CASSRQQFGELFF
-	TRBD1	TRBV6-6	TRBJ1-1	TGTGCCAGCTCGGACAGGGGGACTGAAGCTTTCTTT	CASSDRGTEAFF
-	TRBD1	TRBV19	TRBJ1-2	TGTGCCAGTAGTACGGACAGGGGGGTCCATGGCTACACCTTC	CASSTDRGVHGYTF
-	-	TRBV2	TRBJ1-4	TGTGCCAGCAGTGGGCAGGGGTTGACTAATGAAAAACTGTTTTTT	CASSGQGLTNEKLFF